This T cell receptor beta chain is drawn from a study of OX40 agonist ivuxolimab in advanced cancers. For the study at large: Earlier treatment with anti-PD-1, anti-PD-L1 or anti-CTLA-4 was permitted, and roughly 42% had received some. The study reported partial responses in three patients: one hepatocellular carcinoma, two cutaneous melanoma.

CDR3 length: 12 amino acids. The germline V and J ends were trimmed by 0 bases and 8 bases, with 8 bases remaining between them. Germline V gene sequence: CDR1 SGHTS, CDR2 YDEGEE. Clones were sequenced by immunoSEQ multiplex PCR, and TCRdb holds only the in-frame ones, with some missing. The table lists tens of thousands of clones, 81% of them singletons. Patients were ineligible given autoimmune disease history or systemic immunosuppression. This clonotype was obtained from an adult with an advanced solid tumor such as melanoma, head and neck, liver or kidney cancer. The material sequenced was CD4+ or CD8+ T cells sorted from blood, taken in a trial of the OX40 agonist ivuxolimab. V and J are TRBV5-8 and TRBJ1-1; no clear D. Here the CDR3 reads CASSLEGPEAFF. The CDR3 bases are TGTGCCAGCAGCTTGGAAGGGCCCGAAGCTTTCTTT.